Here is one TCR beta chain with its context. Its antigen is not known. The data were obtained in a study of early T cells in non-severe SARS-CoV-2 infection. General observations from the study: Comparison of clonotypes with VDJdb favored anti-spike CD8 responses while missing private and CD4 specificities.

Unique molecular identifiers tagged individual cDNA molecules. MiXCR was run by TCRdb on the 5' RACE reads, yielding one entry per CDR3 protein. The sample holds about 110,000 distinct CDR3 sequences, around 12% seen once. CDR1 and CDR2 (germline): KGHDR, SFDVKD. Trimming left V 0 bases short and J 12 bases short, with 11 bases between. The CDR3 consists of 12 residues. The clonotype originates from an adult who was a healthcare worker with PCR-confirmed SARS-CoV-2 infection or an uninfected control (not recorded which). The genes are TRBV24-1 and TRBJ2-7; the D is unclear. Source: whole blood, taken at baseline. DNA of the CDR3: TGTGCCACCAGTGATTTGCAAGGGATGATGTACTTC. As protein: CATSDLQGMMYF.